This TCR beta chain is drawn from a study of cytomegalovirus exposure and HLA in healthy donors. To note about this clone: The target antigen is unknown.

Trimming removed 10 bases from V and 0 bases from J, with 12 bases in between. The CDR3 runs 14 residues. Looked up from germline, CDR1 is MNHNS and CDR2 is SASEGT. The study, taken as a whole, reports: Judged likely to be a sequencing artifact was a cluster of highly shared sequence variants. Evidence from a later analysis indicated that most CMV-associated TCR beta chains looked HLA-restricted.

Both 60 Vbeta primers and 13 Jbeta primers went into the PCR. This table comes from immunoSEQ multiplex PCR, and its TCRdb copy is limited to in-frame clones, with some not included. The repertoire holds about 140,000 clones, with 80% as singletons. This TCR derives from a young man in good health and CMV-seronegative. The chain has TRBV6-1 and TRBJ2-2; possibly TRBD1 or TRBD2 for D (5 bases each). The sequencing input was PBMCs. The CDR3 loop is CATRAGANTGELFF. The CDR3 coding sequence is TGTGCCACCAGGGCCGGGGCGAACACCGGGGAGCTGTTTTTT.